One sample yielded the 13 T cell receptor beta chains listed below, sequenced in a study of blood T cell repertoires in COVID-19. Sequencing used immunoSEQ multiplex PCR; TCRdb keeps in-frame clones, though not all of them. Altogether approximately 200,000 clones are present, about 88% being singletons, with the ten largest covering 1.5% to 2%. What was sequenced was peripheral blood. The origin of the receptors is a man between 35 and 55 years old with active or convalescent COVID-19.

The chain links TRBV7-6 to TRBJ1-2; no firm D call. The CDR3 is 14 residues long. V was cut by 1 base and J by 6 bases, with 12 bases left in between. Germline CDR1 SGHVS, CDR2 FNYEAQ. DNA of the CDR3: TGTGCCAGCAGCTTAGGCGGATGGAGGGATGGCTACACCTTC. As protein: CASSLGGWRDGYTF.

The rearrangement links TRBV19 to TRBJ1-1; D is undetermined. V was shortened by 11 bases and J by 4 bases, with 11 bases between the two germline ends. Germline-derived CDR1 and CDR2 are LNHDA and SQIVND (reference sequence). CDR3 length: 11 residues. CDR3 sequence reads: CAARRGTEAFF. The CDR3 DNA follows: TGTGCCGCGAGACGGGGCACTGAAGCTTTCTTT. Variable domain in full (rest from reference TRBV19 and TRBJ1-1): DGGITQSPKYLFRKEGQNVTLSCEQNLNHDAMYWYRQDPGQGLRLIYYSQIVNDFQKGDIAEGYSVSREKKESFPLTVTSAQKNPTAFYLCAARRGTEAFFGQGTRLTVV.

This clone was observed once. The chain recombines TRBV18 with TRBJ2-7; D gene unclear. Trimming took off 2 bases at V and 1 base at J, with 9 bases between the two ends. Germline V gene data show CDR1 as KGHSH and CDR2 as LQKENI. The CDR3 spans 14 residues. The CDR3 here is CASSPRTASYEQYF. DNA for the CDR3: TGTGCCAGCTCACCAAGAACAGCATCCTACGAGCAGTACTTC.

This clone was detected a few times. The rearrangement joins TRBV5-1 to TRBJ2-7, with 9 nucleotides matching TRBD1. The V gene's germline CDR1 is SGHRS and CDR2 YFSETQ. This CDR3 region has 14 residues. The junction had 8 bases not matched to a gene; V was cut back by 4 bases and J by 6 bases. CDR3 nucleotide sequence: TGCGCCAGCAGCCCTGGGACAGGGTGGGTCGAGCAGTACTTC. Amino acids: CASSPGTGWVEQYF.

The V and J genes are TRBV12-5 and TRBJ1-3; D is unclear. The CDR3 runs 12 residues. Germline CDR1 reads LGHNT; CDR2 reads FRNRAP. With 4 bases removed from V and 3 bases from J, the gap between germline ends came to 4 bases. CDR3 amino acids: CASGSGGNTIYF. CDR3 nucleotides: TGTGCTAGTGGTTCGGGTGGAAACACCATATATTTT.

The chain recombines TRBV28 with TRBJ1-1; 7 bases align to TRBD1. The CDR3 runs to 16 residues. CDR1 MDHEN and CDR2 SYDVKM come from the germline V gene. Unmatched junction bases numbered 14, after V lost 10 bases and J lost 0 bases. Here the CDR3 reads CATVNTGDIMNTEAFF. CDR3 sequence (DNA): TGTGCCACTGTCAACACAGGGGACATAATGAACACTGAAGCTTTCTTT.

The chain recombines TRBV6-5 with TRBJ1-5; D unclear. V was shortened by 4 bases and J by 6 bases, with 10 bases between the two germline ends. This CDR3 spans 13 amino acids. From germline, CDR1 is MNHEY and CDR2 SVGAGI. The CDR3 reads CASSLGGSQPQHF. For the CDR3, the DNA is TGTGCCAGCAGTTTAGGTGGGAGTCAGCCCCAGCATTTT.

The V gene is TRBV15, the J gene TRBJ1-1; 7 nucleotides line up with TRBD1. Germline loops: CDR1 LNHNV, CDR2 YYDKDF (reference sequence). V lost 0 bases and J lost 1; bases outside the gene matches: 5. The length of the CDR3 is 16 residues. The CDR3 sequence is CATSRDNRDRNTEAFF. The CDR3 nucleotides read TGTGCCACCAGCAGAGATAACAGGGACAGGAACACTGAAGCTTTCTTT.

V and J are TRBV25-1 and TRBJ1-1; no clear D gene. V lost 3 bases to trimming and J lost 5 bases, with 19 bases between them. Looked up from germline, CDR1 is MGHDK and CDR2 is SYGVNS. The CDR3 runs 16 residues. CDR3 nucleotide sequence: TGTGCCAGCAGTGACACCTCGAACGGGTGGGAGACTGAAGCTTTCTTT. Translation: CASSDTSNGWETEAFF. Complete variable domain (other parts from reference TRBV25-1 and TRBJ1-1): EADIYQTPRYLVIGTGKKITLECSQTMGHDKMYWYQQDPGMELHLIHYSYGVNSTEKGDLSSESTVSRIRTEHFPLTLESARPSHTSQYLCASSDTSNGWETEAFFGQGTRLTVV.

V is TRBV3-1 (or the pseudogene TRBV3-2) and J is TRBJ1-3; 7 bases match TRBD1. This CDR3 region has 16 residues. Germline lookup yields CDR1 LGHDT and CDR2 YNNKEL (reference sequence). The J segment lost 0 bases and the V segment lost 4 bases, leaving 6 bases of the junction unmatched. This CDR3 reads CASSLPDRASGNTIYF. CDR3 sequence (DNA): TGTGCCAGCAGCCTACCTGACAGGGCCTCTGGAAACACCATATATTTT.

This rearrangement joins TRBV10-3 to TRBJ1-1, with D possibly being TRBD1 (6 bases). The CDR3 extends over 14 amino acids. V lost 3 bases, J lost 1 base, and 9 bases lay in between. Germline assignment: CDR1 ENHRY and CDR2 SYGVKD. This CDR3 is CAISDPGENTEAFF. The CDR3 bases are TGTGCCATCAGTGACCCAGGGGAGAACACTGAAGCTTTCTTT.

The chain employs TRBV9 and TRBJ1-4; 10 nucleotides line up with TRBD1. The CDR3 has 15 amino acids. The junction had 6 bases not matched to a gene; V was cut back by 3 bases and J by 7 bases. Looked up from germline, CDR1 is SGDLS and CDR2 is YYNGEE. The CDR3 region is CASSGDRGRVEKLFF. Written as DNA, the CDR3 is TGTGCCAGCAGCGGGGACAGGGGTCGAGTTGAAAAACTGTTTTTT.

The chain is built from TRBV27 and TRBJ2-7, with TRBD1 matching over 7 bases. The CDR3 loop spans 14 amino acids. In germline, CDR1 is MNHEY, CDR2 SMNVEV (reference sequence). Trimming removed 3 bases from V and 5 bases from J; junction bases left unmatched: 7. CDR3: CASSLRQGWDEQYF. The CDR3 region has the DNA TGTGCCAGCAGTTTGAGACAGGGCTGGGACGAGCAGTACTTC.